The 9 T cell receptor beta chains given below trace back to one sample, sequenced in a study of T cell changes during pregnancy in multiple sclerosis. The repertoire was sequenced with immunoSEQ multiplex PCR; TCRdb's copy has only in-frame clones and lacks some. Seen here are tens of thousands of clones, 80% to 90% observed once, and the top ten hold approximately 8%. The sequenced sample was CD8+ T cells from peripheral blood mononuclear cells, obtained in the first trimester of pregnancy. These receptors were taken from a female donor in good health, enrolled as a control in a pregnancy study.

CDR3 region: CASSWVLAKQGDQPQHF. The DNA for the CDR3 is TGCGCCAGCAGCTGGGTTTTGGCGAAACAGGGAGATCAGCCCCAGCATTTT. V and J are TRBV4-3 and TRBJ1-5, with D perhaps TRBD1 (6 bases). In germline, CDR1 is LGHNA, CDR2 YSLEER. The CDR3 is 17 amino acids. Trimming shortened V by 5 bases and J by 5 bases, and 22 bases separated the two germline ends.

The gene calls are TRBV19 and TRBJ2-1; TRBD1 aligns across 7 bases. The CDR3 sequence is 17 residues long. Germline V gene data show CDR1 as LNHDA and CDR2 as SQIVND (reference sequence). Trimming cost V 0 bases and J 2 bases; bases outside gene matches: 7. The CDR3 sequence is CASSIDPQQGPYNEQFF. CDR3 DNA: TGTGCCAGTAGTATAGATCCACAACAGGGGCCCTACAATGAGCAGTTCTTC.

This clone occurred once. V gene TRBV11-3 combines with J gene TRBJ2-1, with a tentative D call TRBD2 (7 bases). The CDR3 has 15 amino acids. CDR1 and CDR2 (germline): SGHNT, YENEEA. V lost 5 bases and J lost 4, with 15 bases in between. CDR3 sequence reads: CASSPRGASYNEQFF. The CDR3 region has the DNA TGTGCCAGCAGCCCCCGGGGGGCTTCTTACAATGAGCAGTTCTTC.

The gene calls are TRBV19 and TRBJ1-5; 9 nucleotides align to TRBD1. The J segment lost 7 bases and the V segment lost 8 bases, leaving 12 bases of the junction unmatched. This CDR3 has 15 amino acids. Germline V gives CDR1 LNHDA, CDR2 SQIVND (reference sequence). The DNA of the CDR3 is TGTGCCAGTGGGGAGCGCGGGACAGGGAACCAGCCCCAGCATTTT. Translation: CASGERGTGNQPQHF.

The CDR3 region is CASSLAGGINTGELFF. For the CDR3, the DNA is TGCGCCAGCAGCTTAGCCGGGGGGATCAACACCGGGGAGCTGTTTTTT. The rearrangement links TRBV4-1 to TRBJ2-2, with TRBD2 matching 7 bases. Unmatched junction bases numbered 8, after V lost 5 bases and J lost 2 bases. This CDR3 comprises 16 residues. In germline, CDR1 is MGHRA, CDR2 YSYEKL.

The rearrangement joins TRBV7-9 to TRBJ2-1; maybe TRBD1 (5 bases). Per germline, CDR1 SEHNR and CDR2 FQNEAQ (reference sequence). The CDR3 sequence is 12 residues long. V lost 1 base and J 9 bases, leaving 7 bases between the germline ends. The CDR3 region is CASSLGGGEQFF. DNA of the CDR3: TGTGCCAGCAGCTTAGGGGGCGGTGAGCAGTTCTTC.

The chain has TRBV6-1 and TRBJ2-2, with unresolved D. The CDR3 runs 16 residues. V was trimmed by 2 bases and J by 2 bases, leaving 12 bases between them. Germline V gene lookup returns CDR1 MNHNS and CDR2 SASEGT. The CDR3 reads CASSEWAHDNTGELFF. For the CDR3, the DNA is TGTGCCAGCAGTGAATGGGCCCACGACAACACCGGGGAGCTGTTTTTT.

This clone has a handful of counts. This chain joins TRBV4-3 and TRBJ1-2; D may be TRBD1 (5 bases). Trimming shortened V by 4 bases and J by 3 bases, and 12 bases separated the two germline ends. Germline CDR1 reads LGHNA; CDR2 reads YSLEER. The CDR3 is 14 residues long. CDR3 residues: CASSPTETDYGYTF. In DNA form, the CDR3 reads TGCGCCAGCAGCCCCACCGAGACAGACTATGGCTACACCTTC.

The chain couples TRBV7-3 to TRBJ1-6; D unclear. The CDR3 is 15 residues long. Looked up from germline, CDR1 is SGHTA and CDR2 is FQGTGA. Trimming shortened V by 1 base and J by 8 bases, and 12 bases separated the two germline ends. The CDR3 spells CASSLSRVSYSPLHF. For the CDR3, the DNA is TGTGCCAGCAGCTTAAGTCGAGTTTCCTATTCACCCCTCCACTTT.